This T cell receptor (beta chain) was recorded in a study of T cells after yellow fever vaccination. CDR3 length: 13 amino acids. V lost 5 bases, J lost 2 bases, and 13 bases lay in between. Germline loops: CDR1 SQVTM, CDR2 ANQGSEA. This clonotype was observed a few times. Conversion of TCR transcripts into cDNA relied on 5'RACE template switching, which added a universal primer site and UMIs. Each CDR3 protein gets one entry after TCRdb re-called the 5' RACE reads with MiXCR. The data contain hundreds of thousands of distinct CDR3 sequences, less than 15% of them singletons. J is TRBJ2-7 and V is TRBV29-1; perhaps TRBD1 as D (6 bases). The sequencing here drew on PBMCs, taken on the day of the yellow fever booster vaccination. The receptor's source is a man aged 25 to 40 who received the YFV17D yellow fever vaccine. CDR3 in amino acids: CSVRGQLTYEQYF. The CDR3 DNA follows: TGCAGCGTTCGTGGACAGCTTACCTACGAGCAGTACTTC.